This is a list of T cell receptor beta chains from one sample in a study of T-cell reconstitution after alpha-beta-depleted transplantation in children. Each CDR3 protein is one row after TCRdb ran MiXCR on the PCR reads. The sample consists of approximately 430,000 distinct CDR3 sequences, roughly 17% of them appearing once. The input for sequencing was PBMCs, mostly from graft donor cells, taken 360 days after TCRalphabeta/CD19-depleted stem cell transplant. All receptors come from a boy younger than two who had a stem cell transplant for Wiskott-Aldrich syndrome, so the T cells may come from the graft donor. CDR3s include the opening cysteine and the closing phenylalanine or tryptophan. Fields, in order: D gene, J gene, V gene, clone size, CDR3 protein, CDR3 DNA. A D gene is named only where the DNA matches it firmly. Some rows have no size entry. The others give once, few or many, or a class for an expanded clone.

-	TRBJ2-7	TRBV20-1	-	CSARPSRRGYEQYF	TGCAGTGCTAGGCCATCGAGGCGCGGCTACGAGCAGTACTTC
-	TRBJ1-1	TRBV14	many	CASSKTAGTNTEAFF	TGTGCCAGCAGCAAAACCGCCGGGACTAACACTGAAGCTTTCTTT
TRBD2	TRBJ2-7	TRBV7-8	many	CASSLDLAGYEQYF	TGTGCCAGCAGCTTAGACCTAGCGGGCTACGAGCAGTACTTC
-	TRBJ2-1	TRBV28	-	CASSLLPSYNEQFF	TGTGCCAGCAGTTTACTCCCATCCTACAATGAGCAGTTCTTC
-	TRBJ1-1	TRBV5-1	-	CASSFRDTQNTEAFF	TGCGCCAGCAGCTTCCGGGACACCCAGAACACTGAAGCTTTCTTT
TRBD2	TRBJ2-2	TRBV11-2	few	CASSLELAGALNTGELFF	TGTGCCAGCAGCTTAGAGTTAGCGGGAGCACTGAACACCGGGGAGCTGTTTTTT
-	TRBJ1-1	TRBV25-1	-	CASSGPPGTEAFF	TGTGCCAGCAGTGGTCCCCCAGGTACTGAAGCTTTCTTT
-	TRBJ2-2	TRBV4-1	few	CASSQERQGANTGELFF	TGCGCCAGCAGCCAAGAGCGGCAGGGCGCGAACACCGGGGAGCTGTTTTTT
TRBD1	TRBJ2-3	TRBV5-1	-	CASSLQTGKGTDTQYF	TGCGCCAGCAGCTTACAGACAGGGAAGGGAACAGATACGCAGTATTTT
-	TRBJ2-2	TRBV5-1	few	CASSLLNKGANTGELFF	TGCGCCAGCAGCTTGCTTAATAAGGGCGCGAACACCGGGGAGCTGTTTTTT
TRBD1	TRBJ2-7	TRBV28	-	CASTRHGQEYYEQYF	TGTGCCAGCACCCGTCATGGACAGGAGTACTACGAGCAGTACTTC
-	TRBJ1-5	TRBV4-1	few	CASSPSGLSNQPQHF	TGCGCCAGCAGCCCAAGCGGTCTCAGCAATCAGCCCCAGCATTTT
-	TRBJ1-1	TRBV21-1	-	CASCTIGTGGARTEAFF	TGTGCCAGCTGTACCATCGGGACAGGGGGCGCCAGGACTGAAGCTTTCTTT
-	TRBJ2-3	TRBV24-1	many	CATSEDGALSQYF	TGTGCCACCAGTGAAGACGGGGCCCTTTCGCAGTATTTT
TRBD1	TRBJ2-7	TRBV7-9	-	CASSPGPGTGDYEQYF	TGTGCCAGCAGCCCCGGACCCGGGACAGGGGACTACGAGCAGTACTTC
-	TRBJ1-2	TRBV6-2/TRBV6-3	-	CASSYAPVYGYTF	TGTGCCAGCAGTTACGCCCCCGTCTATGGCTACACCTTC
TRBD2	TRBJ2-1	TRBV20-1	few	CSARDAGLATNEQFF	TGCAGTGCTAGAGACGCGGGACTAGCGACCAATGAGCAGTTCTTC
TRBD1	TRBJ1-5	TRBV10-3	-	CAIGRQGGDQPQHF	TGTGCCATCGGGCGACAGGGGGGAGATCAGCCCCAGCATTTT
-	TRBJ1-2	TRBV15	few	CATSSETANYGYTF	TGTGCCACCAGCAGCGAGACAGCTAACTATGGCTACACCTTC
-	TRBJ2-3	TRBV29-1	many	CSVEGRGASTDTQYF	TGCAGCGTTGAAGGTCGGGGGGCTAGCACAGATACGCAGTATTTT
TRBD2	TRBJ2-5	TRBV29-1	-	CSALAGTQETQYF	TGCAGCGCTTTAGCGGGGACTCAAGAGACCCAGTACTTC
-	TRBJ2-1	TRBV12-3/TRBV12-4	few	CASTTGDHKGPNEQFF	TGTGCCAGCACTACCGGGGACCACAAAGGGCCTAATGAGCAGTTCTTC
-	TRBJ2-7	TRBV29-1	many	CSVAPGVQAEQYF	TGCAGCGTTGCCCCCGGAGTTCAGGCCGAGCAGTACTTC
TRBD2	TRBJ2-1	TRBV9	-	CASSGSGKGVGNEQFF	TGTGCCAGCAGCGGTAGCGGGAAGGGCGTGGGCAATGAGCAGTTCTTC
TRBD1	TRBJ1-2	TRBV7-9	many	CASSLLKAGTGNSNYGYTF	TGTGCCAGCAGCTTATTGAAAGCCGGGACAGGGAATTCTAACTATGGCTACACCTTC
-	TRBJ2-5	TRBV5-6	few	CASSFGVDQETQYF	TGTGCCAGCAGCTTTGGGGTTGATCAAGAGACCCAGTACTTC
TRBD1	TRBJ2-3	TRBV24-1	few	CATSASGTGKGDTQYF	TGTGCCACCAGTGCCTCCGGGACAGGGAAAGGAGATACGCAGTATTTT
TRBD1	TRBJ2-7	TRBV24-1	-	CATSVGTGGPYEQYF	TGTGCCACCAGTGTCGGGACAGGGGGCCCCTACGAGCAGTACTTC
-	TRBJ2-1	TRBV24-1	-	CATSDRGLSSYNEQFF	TGTGCCACCAGTGATCGGGGCCTGAGCTCCTACAATGAGCAGTTCTTC
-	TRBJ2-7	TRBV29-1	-	CSVGTSEWIEQYF	TGCAGCGTTGGGACCTCGGAGTGGATCGAGCAGTACTTC
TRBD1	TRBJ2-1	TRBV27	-	CASTTLRDRANEQFF	TGTGCCAGCACCACTCTCCGGGACAGGGCCAATGAGCAGTTCTTC
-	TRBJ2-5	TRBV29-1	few	CSARRLRETQYF	TGCAGCGCCCGGAGGTTGAGAGAGACCCAGTACTTC
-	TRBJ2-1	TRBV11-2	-	CASSLDGGLFRELEQFF	TGTGCCAGCAGCTTAGATGGTGGATTGTTCCGGGAGCTTGAGCAGTTCTTC
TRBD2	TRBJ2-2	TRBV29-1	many	CSVEPRGGYTGELFF	TGCAGCGTAGAGCCCCGCGGGGGGTATACCGGGGAGCTGTTTTTT
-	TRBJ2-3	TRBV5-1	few	CASSLIGAKPTDTQYF	TGCGCCAGCAGCTTGATCGGGGCAAAACCCACAGATACGCAGTATTTT
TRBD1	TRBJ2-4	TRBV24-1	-	CATSGKGQGSKNIQYF	TGTGCCACCAGTGGTAAAGGACAGGGCTCCAAAAACATTCAGTACTTC
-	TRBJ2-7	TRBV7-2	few	CASSLASDSYEQYF	TGTGCCAGCAGCTTGGCTAGCGACTCCTACGAGCAGTACTTC
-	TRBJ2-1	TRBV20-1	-	CSARVWPPGHFSYNEQFF	TGCAGTGCTAGAGTATGGCCACCGGGACACTTTTCCTACAATGAGCAGTTCTTC
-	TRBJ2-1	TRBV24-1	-	CATSDHDTSGYNEQFF	TGTGCCACCAGTGACCATGACACCAGCGGGTACAATGAGCAGTTCTTC
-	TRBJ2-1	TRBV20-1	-	CSANAGYGGPSYNEQFF	TGCAGTGCTAATGCCGGATACGGGGGCCCTTCCTACAATGAGCAGTTCTTC
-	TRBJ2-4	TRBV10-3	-	CAISENQEAKNIQYF	TGTGCCATCAGTGAGAACCAGGAAGCCAAAAACATTCAGTACTTC
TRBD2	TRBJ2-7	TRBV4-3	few	CASRCSSGLAGIKWYEQYF	TGCGCCAGCAGATGCTCCAGCGGACTAGCGGGGATTAAGTGGTACGAGCAGTACTTC
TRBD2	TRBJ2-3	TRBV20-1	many	CSDSPSGGVSDTQYF	TGCAGTGATTCCCCTAGCGGGGGGGTGTCAGATACGCAGTATTTT
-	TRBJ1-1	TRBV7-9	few	CASSLAVTGTPRTEAFF	TGTGCCAGCAGCTTAGCGGTCACCGGGACACCTAGGACTGAAGCTTTCTTT
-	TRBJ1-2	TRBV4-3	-	CASSQGTALHGYTF	TGCGCCAGCAGCCAAGGGACAGCCCTCCATGGCTACACCTTC
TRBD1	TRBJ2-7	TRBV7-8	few	CASSLVFRTGLREQYF	TGTGCCAGCAGCTTAGTCTTTCGGACAGGGCTGAGGGAGCAGTACTTC
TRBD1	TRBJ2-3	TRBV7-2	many	CASSRDRGPDTQYF	TGTGCCAGCAGCCGGGACAGGGGGCCGGATACGCAGTATTTT
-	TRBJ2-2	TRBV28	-	CASSFLTPRDTGELFF	TGTGCCAGCAGTTTTTTGACTCCTCGCGACACCGGGGAGCTGTTTTTT
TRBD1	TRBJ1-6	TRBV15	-	CATSRDTMAGGRSPLHF	TGTGCCACCAGCAGAGATACAATGGCAGGGGGCCGATCACCCCTCCACTTT
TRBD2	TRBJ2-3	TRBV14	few	CASSKGEGLGDTQYF	TGTGCCAGCAGCAAAGGGGAGGGCCTTGGAGATACGCAGTATTTT
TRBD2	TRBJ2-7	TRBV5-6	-	CASSLLLAAYYEQYF	TGTGCCAGCAGCTTGCTCCTAGCGGCATACTACGAGCAGTACTTC